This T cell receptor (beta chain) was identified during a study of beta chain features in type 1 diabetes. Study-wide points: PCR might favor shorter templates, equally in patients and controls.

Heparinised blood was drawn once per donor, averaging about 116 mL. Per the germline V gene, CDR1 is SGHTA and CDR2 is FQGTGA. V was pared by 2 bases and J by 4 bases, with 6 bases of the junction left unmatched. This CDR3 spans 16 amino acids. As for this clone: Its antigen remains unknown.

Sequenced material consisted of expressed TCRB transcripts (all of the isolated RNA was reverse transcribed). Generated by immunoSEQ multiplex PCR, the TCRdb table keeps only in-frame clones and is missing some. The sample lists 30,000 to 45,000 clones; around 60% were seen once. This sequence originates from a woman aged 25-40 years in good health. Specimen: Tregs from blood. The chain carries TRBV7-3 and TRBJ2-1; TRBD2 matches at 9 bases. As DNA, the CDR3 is TGTGCCAGCAGCTTACTGGCGGGAGGGGGATACAATGAGCAGTTCTTC. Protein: CASSLLAGGGYNEQFF. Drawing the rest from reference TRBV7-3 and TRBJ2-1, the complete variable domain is GAGVSQTPSNKVTEKGKYVELRCDPISGHTALYWYRQSLGQGPEFLIYFQGTGAADDSGLPNDRFFAVRPEGSVSTLKIQRTERGDSAVYLCASSLLAGGGYNEQFFGPGTRLTVL.